Presented here are 2 T cell receptor beta chains from one specimen sequenced in a study of CD8+ T cells in alopecia areata. Isolated RNA was reverse transcribed into cDNA used as the sequencing template. Sequenced by immunoSEQ multiplex PCR; TCRdb stores in-frame clones only, minus some. This table has 270,000 or so clones, roughly 50% appearing once. Documented treatment: oral pan-JAK inhibitor, 5-10 mg twice daily. The sequences come from CD4+ T cells sorted from blood, collected at week 24, from a patient treated with tofacitinib. These receptors came from a human donor with alopecia areata.

This clone appeared a few times. The chain joins TRBV6-6 to TRBJ2-2, with TRBD2 identical over 8 bases. The CDR3 totals 16 residues. CDR1 is MNHNY, CDR2 SVGAGI, per germline (reference sequence). Germline trimming cut 2 bases from V and 6 bases from J; bases unmatched to any gene: 8. Here the CDR3 DNA reads TGTGCCAGCAGTTACCCCGGGGGGGCTCGGCCCGGGGAGCTGTTTTTT. This gives the protein CASSYPGGARPGELFF.

This clone appeared a few times. This rearrangement joins TRBV30 to TRBJ2-5, with 8 bases matching TRBD1. The CDR3 is 13 residues long. The germline V gene has CDR1 GTSNPN and CDR2 SVGIG (reference sequence). Trimming took 3 bases from V and 3 from J; bases not matched to a gene: 3. CDR3 sequence reads: CAWSPDREETQYF. The CDR3, as DNA: TGTGCCTGGAGCCCGGACAGGGAAGAGACCCAGTACTTC.